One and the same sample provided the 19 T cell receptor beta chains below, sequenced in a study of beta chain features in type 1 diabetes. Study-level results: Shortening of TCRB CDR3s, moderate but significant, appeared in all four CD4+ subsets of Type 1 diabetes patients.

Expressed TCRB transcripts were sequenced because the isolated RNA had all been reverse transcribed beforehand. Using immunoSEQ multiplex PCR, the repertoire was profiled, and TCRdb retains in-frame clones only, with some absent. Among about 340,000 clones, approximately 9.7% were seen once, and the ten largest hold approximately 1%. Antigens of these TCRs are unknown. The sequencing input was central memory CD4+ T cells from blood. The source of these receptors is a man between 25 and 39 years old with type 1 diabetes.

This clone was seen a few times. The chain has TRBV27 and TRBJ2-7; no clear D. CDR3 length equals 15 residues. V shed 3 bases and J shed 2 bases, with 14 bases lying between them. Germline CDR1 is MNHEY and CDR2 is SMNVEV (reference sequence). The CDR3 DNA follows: TGTGCCAGCAGTTTTCCGGGCCGCCCTCCCTACGAGCAGTACTTC. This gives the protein CASSFPGRPPYEQYF.

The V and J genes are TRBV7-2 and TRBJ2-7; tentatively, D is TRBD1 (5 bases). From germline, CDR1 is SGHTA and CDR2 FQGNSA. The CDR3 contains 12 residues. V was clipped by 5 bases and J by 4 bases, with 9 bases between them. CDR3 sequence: CASSDQGYEQYF. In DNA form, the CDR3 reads TGTGCCAGCAGCGATCAGGGTTACGAGCAGTACTTC.

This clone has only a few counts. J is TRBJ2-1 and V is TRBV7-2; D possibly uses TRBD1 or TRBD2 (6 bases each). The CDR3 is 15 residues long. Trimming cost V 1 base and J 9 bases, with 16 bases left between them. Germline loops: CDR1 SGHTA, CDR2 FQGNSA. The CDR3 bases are TGTGCCAGCAGCTTAGACCCGGGGGCCCGGGGTGAGCAGTTCTTC. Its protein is CASSLDPGARGEQFF.

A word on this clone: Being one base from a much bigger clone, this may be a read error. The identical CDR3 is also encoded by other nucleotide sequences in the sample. CDR3 amino acids: CASSGTGGDEKLFF. CDR3 sequence (DNA): TGTGCCAGCAGCGGGACAGGGGGCGATGAAAAACTGTTTTTT. This sequence joins TRBV5-4 and TRBJ1-4, with 12 positions matching TRBD1. The V gene end was trimmed by 4 bases and the J gene end by 6 bases; junction bases not matched to a gene: 1. In germline, CDR1 is SGHNT, CDR2 YYREEE (reference sequence). The CDR3 loop spans 14 amino acids.

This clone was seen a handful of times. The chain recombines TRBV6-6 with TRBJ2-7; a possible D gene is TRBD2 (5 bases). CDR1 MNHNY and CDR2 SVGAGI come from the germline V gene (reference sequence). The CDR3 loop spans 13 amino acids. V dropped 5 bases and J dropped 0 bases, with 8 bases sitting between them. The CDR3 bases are TGTGCCAGCAGTCCGGGGAGCTCCTACGAGCAGTACTTC. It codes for CASSPGSSYEQYF.

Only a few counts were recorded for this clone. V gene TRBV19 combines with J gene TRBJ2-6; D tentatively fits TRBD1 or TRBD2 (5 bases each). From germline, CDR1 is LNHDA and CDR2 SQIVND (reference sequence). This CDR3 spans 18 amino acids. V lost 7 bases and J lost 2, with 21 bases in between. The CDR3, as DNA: TGTGCCAGTACCCCCGGGACGGACATGCTTCCTGGGGCCAACGTCCTGACTTTC. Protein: CASTPGTDMLPGANVLTF.

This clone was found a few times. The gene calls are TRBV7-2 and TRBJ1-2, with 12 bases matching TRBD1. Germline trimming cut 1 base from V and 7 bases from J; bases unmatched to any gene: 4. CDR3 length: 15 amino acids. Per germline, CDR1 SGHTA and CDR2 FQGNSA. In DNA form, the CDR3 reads TGTGCCAGCAGCTTAGAGGGACAGGGGGCTGCTGGCTACACCTTC. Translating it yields CASSLEGQGAAGYTF.

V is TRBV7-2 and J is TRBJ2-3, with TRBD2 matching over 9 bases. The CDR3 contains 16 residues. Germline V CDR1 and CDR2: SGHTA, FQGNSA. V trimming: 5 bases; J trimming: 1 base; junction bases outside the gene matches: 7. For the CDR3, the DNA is TGTGCCAGCAGCCAGGAATTAGCGGGGGGCACAGATACGCAGTATTTT. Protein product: CASSQELAGGTDTQYF.

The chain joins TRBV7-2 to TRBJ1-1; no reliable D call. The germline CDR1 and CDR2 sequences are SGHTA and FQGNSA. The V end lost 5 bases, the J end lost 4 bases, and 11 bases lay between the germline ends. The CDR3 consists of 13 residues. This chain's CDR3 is CASSPYQSTEAFF. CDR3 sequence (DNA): TGTGCCAGCAGCCCCTACCAGTCCACTGAAGCTTTCTTT.

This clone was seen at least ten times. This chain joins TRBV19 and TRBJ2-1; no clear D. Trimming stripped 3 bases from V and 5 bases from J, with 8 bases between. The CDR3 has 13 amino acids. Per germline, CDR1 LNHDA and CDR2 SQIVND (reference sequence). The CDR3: CASSMSVNNEQFF. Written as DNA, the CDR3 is TGTGCCAGTAGTATGTCCGTAAACAATGAGCAGTTCTTC.

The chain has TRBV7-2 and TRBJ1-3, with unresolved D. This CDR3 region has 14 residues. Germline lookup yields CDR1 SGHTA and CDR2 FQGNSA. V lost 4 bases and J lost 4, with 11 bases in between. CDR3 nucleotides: TGTGCCAGCAGCTACATTGCGTGGGGAAACACCATATATTTT. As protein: CASSYIAWGNTIYF.

CDR3 protein: CASSYSVTGDTEAFF. CDR3 sequence (DNA): TGTGCCAGCAGTTACTCGGTGACAGGTGACACTGAAGCTTTCTTT. J is TRBJ1-1 and V is TRBV6-5, with D possibly TRBD1 on 6 matching bases. The CDR3 extends over 15 amino acids. Germline values: CDR1 MNHEY, CDR2 SVGAGI. Trimming took 0 bases from V and 3 from J, leaving 11 bases between them.

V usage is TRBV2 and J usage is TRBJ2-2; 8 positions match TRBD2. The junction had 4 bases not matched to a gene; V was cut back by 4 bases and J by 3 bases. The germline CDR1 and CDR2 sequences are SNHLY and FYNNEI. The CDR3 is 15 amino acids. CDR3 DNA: TGTGCCAGCAGTGCAGCGGGGGCGCACACCGGGGAGCTGTTTTTT. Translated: CASSAAGAHTGELFF.

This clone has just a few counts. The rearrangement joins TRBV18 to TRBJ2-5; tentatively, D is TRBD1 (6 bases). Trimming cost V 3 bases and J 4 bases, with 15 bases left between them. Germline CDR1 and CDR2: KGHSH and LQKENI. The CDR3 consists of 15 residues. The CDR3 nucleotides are TGTGCCAGCTCACCTAAGTCTGGGGGCGCAGAGACCCAGTACTTC. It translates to CASSPKSGGAETQYF.

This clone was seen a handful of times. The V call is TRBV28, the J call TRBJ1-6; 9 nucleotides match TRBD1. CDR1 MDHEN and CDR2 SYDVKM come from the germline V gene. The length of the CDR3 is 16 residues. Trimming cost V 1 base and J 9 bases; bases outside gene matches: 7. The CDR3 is CASSLSTGGSLSPLHF. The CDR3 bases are TGTGCCAGCAGTTTATCAACAGGGGGCTCACTTTCACCCCTCCACTTT. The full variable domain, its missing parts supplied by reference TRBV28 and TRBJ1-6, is DVKVTQSSRYLVKRTGEKVFLECVQDMDHENMFWYRQDPGLGLRLIYFSYDVKMKEKGDIPEGYSVSREKKERFSLILESASTNQTSMYLCASSLSTGGSLSPLHFGNGTRLTVT.

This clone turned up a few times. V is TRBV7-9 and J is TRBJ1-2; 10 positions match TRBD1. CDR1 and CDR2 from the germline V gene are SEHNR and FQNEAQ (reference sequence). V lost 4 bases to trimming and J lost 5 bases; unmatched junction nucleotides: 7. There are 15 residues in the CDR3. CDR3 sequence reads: CASSWDRGYSYGYTF. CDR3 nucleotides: TGTGCCAGCAGCTGGGACAGGGGCTATTCTTATGGCTACACCTTC.

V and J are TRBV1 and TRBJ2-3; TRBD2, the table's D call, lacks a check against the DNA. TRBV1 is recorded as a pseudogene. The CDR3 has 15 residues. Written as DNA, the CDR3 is TGCACCAGCAGCCAATTAGCGGGGACCACAGATACGCAGTATTTT. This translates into CTSSQLAGTTDTQYF.

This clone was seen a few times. The CDR3 DNA is TGTGCCAGCTCACCAAGACTAGCGGGGTTCGCCTACAATGAGCAGTTCTTC. It encodes CASSPRLAGFAYNEQFF. V usage is TRBV18 and J usage is TRBJ2-1, with TRBD2 matching 11 bases. Germline assignment: CDR1 KGHSH and CDR2 LQKENI. The CDR3 loop spans 17 amino acids. The ends lost 2 bases at V and 2 bases at J; junction bases unmatched: 5. The whole variable domain, remainder taken from reference TRBV18 and TRBJ2-1, is NAGVMQNPRHLVRRRGQEARLRCSPMKGHSHVYWYRQLPEEGLKFMVYLQKENIIDESGMPKERFSAEFPKEGPSILRIQQVVRGDSAAYFCASSPRLAGFAYNEQFFGPGTRLTVL.

CDR3 nucleotides: TGTGCCAGCAGTGTTGGACTCTCGCGAAACTATGGCTACACCTTC. Its protein is CASSVGLSRNYGYTF. This chain uses TRBV6-6 with TRBJ1-2; D not resolved. Germline V gene data show CDR1 as MNHNY and CDR2 as SVGAGI (reference sequence). This CDR3 has 15 amino acids. V lost 5 bases, J lost 2 bases, and 15 bases lay in between.